Reported below is one T cell receptor (beta chain). Its specificity is unknown. The record originates from a study of cytomegalovirus exposure and HLA in healthy donors. Study-level points and caveats: According to reports, the classifier identified cytomegalovirus status with high specificity and sensitivity. When analyzed later, the rates of TCR association showed variation by HLA locus, with DRB1 the most and HLA-C the fewest. The Asian-associated ancestry cluster reportedly had fewer N-insertions than the roughly 670-donor mean in a later analysis.

Germline V lookup: CDR1 KGHSH, CDR2 LQKENI. V dropped 2 bases and J dropped 5 bases, with 9 bases sitting between them. The CDR3 has 13 amino acids. PCR used 60 Vbeta primers and 13 Jbeta primers. The data were produced by immunoSEQ multiplex PCR, yet TCRdb's version contains in-frame clones alone and is incomplete. The data contain hundreds of thousands of clones, about 66% of them singletons. The V gene is TRBV18, the J gene TRBJ1-1; no reliable D call. Sequenced: PBMCs. This receptor was identified in a female donor in good health and CMV-seronegative. The chain's CDR3 is CASSPKGGTEAFF. CDR3 coding DNA: TGTGCCAGCTCACCAAAGGGAGGGACTGAAGCTTTCTTT. The entire variable domain, with the rest obtained from reference TRBV18 and TRBJ1-1, is as follows: NAGVMQNPRHLVRRRGQEARLRCSPMKGHSHVYWYRQLPEEGLKFMVYLQKENIIDESGMPKERFSAEFPKEGPSILRIQQVVRGDSAAYFCASSPKGGTEAFFGQGTRLTVV.